The 20 T cell receptor beta chains given below trace back to one sample, sequenced in a study of T cells in Graves' hyperthyroidism and ophthalmopathy. Template material for amplifying TCR beta CDR3 regions consisted of RNA transcripts. A first-round RT-PCR of the TCR CDR3 used the HTBI primer set. One entry per CDR3 protein results from TCRdb running MiXCR on the multiplex PCR reads. The sample lists a few hundred thousand distinct CDR3 sequences; 15% to 18% were seen once. Specimen: blood. The source of these receptors is a woman between 25 and 40 years old with Graves' hyperthyroidism.

A few counts support this clonotype. This chain joins TRBV7-9 and TRBJ2-1, with D uncertain. Trimming removed 6 bases from V and 4 bases from J, with 19 bases in between. The CDR3 extends over 16 amino acids. CDR1 is SEHNR and CDR2 is FQNEAQ in the germline V gene (reference sequence). The CDR3 loop reads CASRKAPQGQYNEQFF. The CDR3 region has the DNA TGTGCCAGCAGGAAGGCCCCTCAAGGGCAATACAATGAGCAGTTCTTC.

This clonotype was recorded many times. The chain joins TRBV5-1 to TRBJ1-1, with 8 bases identical to TRBD1. There are 13 residues in the CDR3. Germline trimming cut 4 bases from V and 6 bases from J; bases unmatched to any gene: 5. Germline V gene lookup returns CDR1 SGHRS and CDR2 YFSETQ. The CDR3 region is CASSVLQGAEAFF. CDR3 sequence (DNA): TGCGCCAGCAGCGTACTACAGGGGGCTGAAGCTTTCTTT.

The gene calls are TRBV9 and TRBJ2-2, with 14 bases fitting TRBD2. Germline trimming cut 3 bases from V and 6 bases from J; bases unmatched to any gene: 4. This CDR3 spans 16 amino acids. Germline V lookup: CDR1 SGDLS, CDR2 YYNGEE. CDR3 sequence (DNA): TGTGCCAGCAGCGCAGGACTAGCGGGAGGTCCCGGGGAGCTGTTTTTT. This encodes CASSAGLAGGPGELFF.

V usage is TRBV14 and J usage is TRBJ2-1; 13 bases map to TRBD2. V shed 3 bases, J shed 7 bases, and the junction held 3 bases outside the gene matches. Germline CDR1 and CDR2: SGHDN and FVKESK. The CDR3 spans 15 residues. For the CDR3, the DNA is TGTGCCAGCAGCCACCGGACTAGCGGGAGTAATGAGCAGTTCTTC. Translated: CASSHRTSGSNEQFF.

The rearrangement joins TRBV7-9 to TRBJ2-1; 13 bases map to TRBD2. The V and J ends lost 5 bases and 10 bases, in that order; junction bases with no gene match: 8. The germline CDR1 and CDR2 sequences are SEHNR and FQNEAQ (reference sequence). The CDR3 has 15 residues. The CDR3 loop reads CASSGGTSGAREQFF. For the CDR3, the DNA is TGTGCCAGCAGCGGGGGGACTAGCGGGGCAAGGGAGCAGTTCTTC. Supplemented by reference TRBV7-9 and TRBJ2-1, the full variable domain reads DTGVSQNPRHKITKRGQNVTFRCDPISEHNRLYWYRQTLGQGPEFLTYFQNEAQLEKSRLLSDRFSAERPKGSFSTLEIQRTEQGDSAMYLCASSGGTSGAREQFFGPGTRLTVL.

This clonotype was seen repeatedly, ten times or more. J is TRBJ2-5 and V is TRBV28; no reliable D call. V lost 6 bases to trimming and J lost 2 bases, with 13 bases between them. This CDR3 contains 14 residues. CDR1 and CDR2 from the germline V gene are MDHEN and SYDVKM. The CDR3, as DNA: TGTGCCAGCAGCCACAAGCCGTCTCAAGAGACCCAGTACTTC. Translation gives CASSHKPSQETQYF.

This clonotype has only a few counts. This chain links TRBV5-1 with TRBJ2-1; 12 nucleotides line up with TRBD2. CDR3 length equals 16 residues. Trimming cost V 3 bases and J 3 bases; bases outside gene matches: 4. Germline V gene sequence: CDR1 SGHRS, CDR2 YFSETQ. As DNA, the CDR3 is TGCGCCAGCAGCTCGACTAGCGGGAGTGGCTACAATGAGCAGTTCTTC. The encoded protein is CASSSTSGSGYNEQFF. Together with reference TRBV5-1 and TRBJ2-1, the CDR3 gives the full variable domain: KAGVTQTPRYLIKTRGQQVTLSCSPISGHRSVSWYQQTPGQGLQFLFEYFSETQRNKGNFPGRFSGRQFSNSRSEMNVSTLELGDSALYLCASSSTSGSGYNEQFFGPGTRLTVL.

This clonotype has more than one count but fewer than ten. The chain has TRBV20-1 and TRBJ1-6; 8 bases fit TRBD1. Germline assignment: CDR1 DFQATT and CDR2 SNEGSKA (reference sequence). The ends lost 4 bases at V and 7 bases at J; junction bases unmatched: 6. The CDR3 is made up of 14 amino acids. The CDR3 DNA reads TGCAGTGCTACCTGGGGACAGGAAAATTCACCCCTCCACTTT. Encoded protein: CSATWGQENSPLHF.

Many counts were recorded for this clonotype. This chain links TRBV15 with TRBJ2-7; D is ambiguous. Trimming removed 1 base at V and 2 bases at J, with 6 bases between. This CDR3 has 13 residues. CDR1 LNHNV and CDR2 YYDKDF come from the germline V gene (reference sequence). The CDR3 spells CATSRASTYEQYF. DNA for the CDR3: TGTGCCACCAGCAGAGCATCGACCTACGAGCAGTACTTC.

The chain couples TRBV7-9 to TRBJ2-5; a weak D match, TRBD2 (6 bases). Germline CDR1 reads SEHNR; CDR2 reads FQNEAQ (reference sequence). The V end lost 5 bases, the J end lost 2 bases, and 12 bases lay between the germline ends. The length of the CDR3 is 14 residues. CDR3 bases: TGTGCCAGCAGCAATAGGGCGGGACAAGAGACCCAGTACTTC. Its protein is CASSNRAGQETQYF.

This chain connects TRBV20-1 to TRBJ2-2; 7 nucleotides line up with TRBD2. Germline CDR1 is DFQATT and CDR2 is SNEGSKA (reference sequence). V was pared by 3 bases and J by 4 bases, with 2 bases of the junction left unmatched. The CDR3 sequence is 13 residues long. The CDR3 sequence is CSARGGATGELFF. CDR3 coding DNA: TGCAGTGCTAGGGGAGGGGCCACCGGGGAGCTGTTTTTT.

The V call is TRBV18, the J call TRBJ1-5; TRBD1 might be the D (6 bases). V was cut by 3 bases and J by 3 bases, with 9 bases left in between. The CDR3 extends over 14 amino acids. Germline lookup yields CDR1 KGHSH and CDR2 LQKENI. As DNA, the CDR3 is TGTGCCAGCTCACCCCAGGGGAACAATCAGCCCCAGCATTTT. Translated, it gives CASSPQGNNQPQHF. Full variable domain (missing parts from reference TRBV18 and TRBJ1-5): NAGVMQNPRHLVRRRGQEARLRCSPMKGHSHVYWYRQLPEEGLKFMVYLQKENIIDESGMPKERFSAEFPKEGPSILRIQQVVRGDSAAYFCASSPQGNNQPQHFGDGTRLSIL.

V gene TRBV5-6 combines with J gene TRBJ1-3; tentatively, D is TRBD1 (6 bases). The CDR3 contains 14 residues. The V end was cut by 5 bases, the J end by 2 bases, with 11 bases between. CDR1 SGHDT and CDR2 YYEEEE come from the germline V gene. CDR3 loop: CASSTGLPGNTIYF. The CDR3 DNA is TGTGCCAGCAGTACAGGGCTCCCTGGAAACACCATATATTTT.

This clonotype has ten or more counts. Sequence at one end of the junction differs from germline and may be a read error. The V gene is TRBV20-1, the J gene TRBJ2-5; tentative D call: TRBD1 (5 bases). Germline V gene sequence: CDR1 DFQATT, CDR2 SNEGSKA (reference sequence). The CDR3 consists of 12 residues. The CDR3 here is CSAKGNQETQYF. CDR3 sequence (DNA): TGCAGTGCTAAGGGGAACCAGGAGACCCAGTACTTC.

There are a few counts of this clonotype. The gene calls are TRBV3-1 and TRBJ1-5; no firm D call. Germline V gene sequence: CDR1 LGHDT, CDR2 YNNKEL (reference sequence). The CDR3 covers 13 residues. V gave up 4 bases and J gave up 6 bases, with 10 bases separating them. CDR3 nucleotide sequence: TGTGCCAGCAGCCTAACTGTGAGTCAGCCCCAGCATTTT. Translated, it gives CASSLTVSQPQHF.

This clonotype came up many times. The chain is built from TRBV15 and TRBJ2-7; D ambiguous. V shed 0 bases and J shed 5 bases, with 5 bases lying between them. The germline gives CDR1 LNHNV, CDR2 YYDKDF (reference sequence). The CDR3 totals 12 residues. CDR3 amino acids: CATSRDQDEQYF. The CDR3 coding sequence is TGTGCCACCAGCAGAGATCAGGACGAGCAGTACTTC.

This clonotype has ten or more counts. V usage is TRBV5-1 and J usage is TRBJ2-7; 8 bases are shared with TRBD2. Trimming cost V 3 bases and J 4 bases; bases outside gene matches: 12. CDR1 SGHRS and CDR2 YFSETQ come from the germline V gene. There are 16 residues in the CDR3. The CDR3 sequence: CASSSSLLADPYEQYF. The CDR3 nucleotides are TGCGCCAGCAGCTCGTCGCTACTAGCGGACCCTTACGAGCAGTACTTC.

The sample holds many counts of this clonotype. CDR3 in DNA: TGTGCCACCAGTGAAGGACTAGCGGGACCCTACAATGAGCAGTTCTTC. It yields the protein CATSEGLAGPYNEQFF. This rearrangement joins TRBV24-1 to TRBJ2-1, with TRBD2 matching over 12 bases. The CDR3 consists of 16 residues. The germline V gene encodes CDR1 KGHDR and CDR2 SFDVKD. V trimming: 4 bases; J trimming: 2 bases; junction bases outside the gene matches: 2.

This clonotype was observed a handful of times. The chain combines TRBV6-6 with TRBJ1-3; 8 nucleotides agree with TRBD1. Germline CDR1 is MNHNY and CDR2 is SVGAGI (reference sequence). With 0 bases clipped from V and 4 bases from J, the junction kept 5 bases outside the gene matches. The CDR3 consists of 16 residues. The CDR3 loop reads CASSYSGQGGGNTIYF. The DNA for the CDR3 is TGTGCCAGCAGTTACTCAGGACAGGGAGGCGGAAACACCATATATTTT.

This sequence joins TRBV7-8 and TRBJ2-3, with 9 bases identical to TRBD2. Trimming cost V 4 bases and J 4 bases; bases outside gene matches: 3. Germline V gene lookup returns CDR1 SGHVS and CDR2 FQNEAQ. The CDR3 extends over 14 amino acids. The CDR3 nucleotides are TGTGCCAGCAGCTCCCTAGCGGGGTCAGATACGCAGTATTTT. Its translation is CASSSLAGSDTQYF.